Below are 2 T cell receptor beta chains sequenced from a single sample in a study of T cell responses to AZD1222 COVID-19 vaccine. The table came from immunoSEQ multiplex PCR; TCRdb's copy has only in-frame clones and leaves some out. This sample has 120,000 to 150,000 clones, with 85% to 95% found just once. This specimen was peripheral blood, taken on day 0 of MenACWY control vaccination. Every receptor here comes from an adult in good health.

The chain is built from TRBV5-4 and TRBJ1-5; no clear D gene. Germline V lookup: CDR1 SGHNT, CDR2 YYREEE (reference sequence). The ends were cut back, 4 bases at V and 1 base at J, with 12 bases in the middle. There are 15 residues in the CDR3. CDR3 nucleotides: TGTGCCAGCAGCCGGAGACCTGGAAGCAATCAGCCCCAGCATTTT. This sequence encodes CASSRRPGSNQPQHF. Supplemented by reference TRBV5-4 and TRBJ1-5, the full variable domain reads ETGVTQSPTHLIKTRGQQVTLRCSSQSGHNTVSWYQQALGQGPQFIFQYYREEENGRGNFPPRFSGLQFPNYSSELNVNALELDDSALYLCASSRRPGSNQPQHFGDGTRLSIL.

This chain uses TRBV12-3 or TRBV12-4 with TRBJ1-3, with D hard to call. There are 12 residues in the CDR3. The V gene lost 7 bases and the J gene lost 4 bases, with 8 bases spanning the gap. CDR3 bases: TGTGCCAGCAACACCCTGGGAAACACCATATATTTT. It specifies CASNTLGNTIYF.